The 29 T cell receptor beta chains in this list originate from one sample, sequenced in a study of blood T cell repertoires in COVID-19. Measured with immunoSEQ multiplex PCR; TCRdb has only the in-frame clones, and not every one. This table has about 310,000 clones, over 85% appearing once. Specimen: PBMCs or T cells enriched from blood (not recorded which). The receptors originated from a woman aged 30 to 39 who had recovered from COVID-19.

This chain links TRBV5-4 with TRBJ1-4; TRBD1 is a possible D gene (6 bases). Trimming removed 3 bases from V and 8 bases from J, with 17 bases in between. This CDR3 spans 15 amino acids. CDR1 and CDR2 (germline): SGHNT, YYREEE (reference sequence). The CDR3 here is CASSSTGKAGEKLFF. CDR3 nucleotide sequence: TGTGCCAGCAGCTCAACAGGGAAGGCTGGCGAAAAACTGTTTTTT.

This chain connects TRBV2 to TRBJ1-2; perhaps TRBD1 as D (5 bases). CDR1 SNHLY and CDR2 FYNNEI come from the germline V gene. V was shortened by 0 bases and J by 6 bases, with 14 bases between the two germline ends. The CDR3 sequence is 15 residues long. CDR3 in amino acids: CASSEARQGINGYTF. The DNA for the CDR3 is TGTGCCAGCAGTGAAGCTAGGCAGGGAATAAATGGCTACACCTTC.

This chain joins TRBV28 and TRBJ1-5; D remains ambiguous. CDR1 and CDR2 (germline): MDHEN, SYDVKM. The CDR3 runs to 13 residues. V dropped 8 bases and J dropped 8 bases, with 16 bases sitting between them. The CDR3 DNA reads TGTGCCAGCGGGGTCGGGGAGATCAAGCCCCAGCATTTT. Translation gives CASGVGEIKPQHF.

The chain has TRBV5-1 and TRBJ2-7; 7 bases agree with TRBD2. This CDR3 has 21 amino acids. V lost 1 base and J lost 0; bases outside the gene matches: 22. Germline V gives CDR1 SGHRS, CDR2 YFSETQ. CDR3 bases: TGCGCCAGCAGCTTGCCCTCCTACGCTAGCGGACTCCCTATGAGCTCCTACGAGCAGTACTTC. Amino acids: CASSLPSYASGLPMSSYEQYF.

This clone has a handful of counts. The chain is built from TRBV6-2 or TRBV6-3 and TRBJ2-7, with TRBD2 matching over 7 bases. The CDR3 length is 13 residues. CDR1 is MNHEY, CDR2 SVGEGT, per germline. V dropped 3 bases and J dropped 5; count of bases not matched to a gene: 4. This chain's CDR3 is CASSYTSVNEQYF. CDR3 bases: TGTGCCAGCAGTTATACTAGCGTCAACGAGCAGTACTTC.

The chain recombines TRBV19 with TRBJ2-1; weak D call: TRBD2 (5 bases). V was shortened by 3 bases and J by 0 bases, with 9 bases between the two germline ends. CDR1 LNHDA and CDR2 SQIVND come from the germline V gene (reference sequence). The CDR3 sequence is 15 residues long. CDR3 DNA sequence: TGTGCCAGTAGTATCAACGGGGACTCCTACAATGAGCAGTTCTTC. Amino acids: CASSINGDSYNEQFF.

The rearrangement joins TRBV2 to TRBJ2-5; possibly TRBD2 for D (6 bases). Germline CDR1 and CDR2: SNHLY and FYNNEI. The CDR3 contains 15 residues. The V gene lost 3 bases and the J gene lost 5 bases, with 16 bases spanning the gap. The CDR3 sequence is CASSEGGDSRETQYF. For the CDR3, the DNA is TGTGCCAGCAGTGAGGGGGGAGACTCGCGGGAGACCCAGTACTTC. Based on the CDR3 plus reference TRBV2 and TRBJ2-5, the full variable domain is EPEVTQTPSHQVTQMGQEVILRCVPISNHLYFYWYRQILGQKVEFLVSFYNNEISEKSEIFDDQFSVERPDGSNFTLKIRSTKLEDSAMYFCASSEGGDSRETQYFGPGTRLLVL.

The CDR3 sequence is CASSSPSLDNYNEKLFF. CDR3 in DNA: TGTGCCAGCAGTTCCCCTAGTCTGGACAATTATAATGAAAAACTGTTTTTT. The chain employs TRBV28 and TRBJ1-4, with a weak D call TRBD1 (5 bases). The CDR3 has 17 amino acids. The V end was cut by 4 bases, the J end by 4 bases, with 19 bases between. The germline V gene has CDR1 MDHEN and CDR2 SYDVKM.

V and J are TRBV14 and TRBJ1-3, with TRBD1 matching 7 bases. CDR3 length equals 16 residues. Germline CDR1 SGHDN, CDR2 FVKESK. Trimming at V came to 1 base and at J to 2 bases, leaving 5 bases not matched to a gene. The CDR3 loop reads CASSQVDRATGNTIYF. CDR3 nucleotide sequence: TGTGCCAGCAGCCAAGTAGACAGGGCCACTGGAAACACCATATATTTT.

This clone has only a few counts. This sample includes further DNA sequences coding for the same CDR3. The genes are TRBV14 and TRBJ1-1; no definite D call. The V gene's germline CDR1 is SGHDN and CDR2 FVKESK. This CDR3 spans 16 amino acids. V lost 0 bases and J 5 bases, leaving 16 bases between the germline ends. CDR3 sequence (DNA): TGTGCCAGCAGCCAAGAAGCTTCATCGGGGAAGACTGAAGCTTTCTTT. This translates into CASSQEASSGKTEAFF.

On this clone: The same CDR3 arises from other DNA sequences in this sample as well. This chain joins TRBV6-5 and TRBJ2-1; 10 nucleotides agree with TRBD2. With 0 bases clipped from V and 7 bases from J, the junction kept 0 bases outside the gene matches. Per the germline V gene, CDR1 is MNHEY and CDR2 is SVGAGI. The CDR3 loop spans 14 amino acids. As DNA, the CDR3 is TGTGCCAGCAGTTACTCACTAGCGGGGAATGAGCAGTTCTTC. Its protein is CASSYSLAGNEQFF.

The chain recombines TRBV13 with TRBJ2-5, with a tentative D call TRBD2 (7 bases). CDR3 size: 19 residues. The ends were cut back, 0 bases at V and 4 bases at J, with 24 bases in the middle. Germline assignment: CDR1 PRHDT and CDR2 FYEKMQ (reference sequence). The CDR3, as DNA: TGTGCCAGCAGCTTAGGGAATTTTGGGGGGGCGGACTCCGGAGAGACCCAGTACTTC. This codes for CASSLGNFGGADSGETQYF. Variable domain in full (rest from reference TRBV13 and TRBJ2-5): AAGVIQSPRHLIKEKRETATLKCYPIPRHDTVYWYQQGPGQDPQFLISFYEKMQSDKGSIPDRFSAQQFSDYHSELNMSSLELGDSALYFCASSLGNFGGADSGETQYFGPGTRLLVL.

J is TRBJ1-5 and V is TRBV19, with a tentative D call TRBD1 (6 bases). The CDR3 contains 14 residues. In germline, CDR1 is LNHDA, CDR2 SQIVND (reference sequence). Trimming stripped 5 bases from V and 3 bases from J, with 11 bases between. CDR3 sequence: CASSFLGANQPQHF. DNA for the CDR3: TGTGCCAGTAGTTTCTTGGGGGCCAATCAGCCCCAGCATTTT. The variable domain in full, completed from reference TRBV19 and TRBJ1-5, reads DGGITQSPKYLFRKEGQNVTLSCEQNLNHDAMYWYRQDPGQGLRLIYYSQIVNDFQKGDIAEGYSVSREKKESFPLTVTSAQKNPTAFYLCASSFLGANQPQHFGDGTRLSIL.

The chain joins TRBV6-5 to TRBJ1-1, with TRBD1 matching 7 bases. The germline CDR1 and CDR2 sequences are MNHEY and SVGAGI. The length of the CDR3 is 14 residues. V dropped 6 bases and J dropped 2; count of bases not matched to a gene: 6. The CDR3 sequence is CASRDRQGNTEAFF. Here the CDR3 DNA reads TGTGCCAGCAGGGACCGACAGGGAAACACTGAAGCTTTCTTT.

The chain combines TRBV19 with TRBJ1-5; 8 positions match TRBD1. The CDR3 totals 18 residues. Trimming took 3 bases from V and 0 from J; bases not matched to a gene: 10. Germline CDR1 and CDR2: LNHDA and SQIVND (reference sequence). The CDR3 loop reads CASSINPRGQGSNQPQHF. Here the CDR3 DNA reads TGTGCCAGTAGTATTAACCCTCGCGGACAGGGTAGCAATCAGCCCCAGCATTTT.

The CDR3 loop reads CASSPETLPGTDTQYF. For the CDR3, the DNA is TGTGCCAGCAGTCCCGAGACTCTACCTGGCACAGATACGCAGTATTTT. The V call is TRBV27, the J call TRBJ2-3, with D uncertain. This CDR3 has 16 amino acids. The V gene lost 5 bases and the J gene lost 1 base, with 16 bases spanning the gap. Germline values: CDR1 MNHEY, CDR2 SMNVEV (reference sequence).

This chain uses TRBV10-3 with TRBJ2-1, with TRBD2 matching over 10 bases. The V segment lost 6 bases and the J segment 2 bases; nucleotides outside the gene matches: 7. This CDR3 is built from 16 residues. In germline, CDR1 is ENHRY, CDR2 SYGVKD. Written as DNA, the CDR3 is TGTGCCATCAGCGGGACTAGCGCTACAACCTACAATGAGCAGTTCTTC. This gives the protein CAISGTSATTYNEQFF.

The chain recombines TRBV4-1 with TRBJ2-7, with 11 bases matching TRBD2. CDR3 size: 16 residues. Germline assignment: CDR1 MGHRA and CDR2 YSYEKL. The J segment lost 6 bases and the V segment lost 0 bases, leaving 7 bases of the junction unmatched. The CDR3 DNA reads TGCGCCAGCAGCCAAGAACCCCTAGCGGGAGGTGTCGAGCAGTACTTC. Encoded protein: CASSQEPLAGGVEQYF.

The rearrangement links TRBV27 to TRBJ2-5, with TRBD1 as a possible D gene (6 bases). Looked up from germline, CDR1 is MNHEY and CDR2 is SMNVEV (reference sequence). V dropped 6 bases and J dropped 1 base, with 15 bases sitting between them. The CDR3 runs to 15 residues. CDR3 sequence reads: CASSGLGTTQETQYF. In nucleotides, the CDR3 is TGTGCCAGCAGCGGCCTAGGGACAACCCAAGAGACCCAGTACTTC.

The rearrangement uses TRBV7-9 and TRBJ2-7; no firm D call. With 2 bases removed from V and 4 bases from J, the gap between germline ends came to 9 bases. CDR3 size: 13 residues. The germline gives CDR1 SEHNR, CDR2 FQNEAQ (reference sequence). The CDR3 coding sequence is TGTGCCAGCAGCTTAACTTCTATATACGAGCAGTACTTC. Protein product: CASSLTSIYEQYF.

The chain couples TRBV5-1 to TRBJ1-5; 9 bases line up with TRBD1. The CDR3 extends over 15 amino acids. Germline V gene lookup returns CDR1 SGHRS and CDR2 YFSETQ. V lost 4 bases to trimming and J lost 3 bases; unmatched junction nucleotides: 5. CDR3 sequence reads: CASSPGTGPNQPQHF. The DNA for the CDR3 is TGCGCCAGCAGCCCCGGGACAGGGCCCAATCAGCCCCAGCATTTT.

The CDR3 reads CASSPLSQGNYGYTF. As DNA, the CDR3 is TGCGCCAGCAGCCCCTTATCACAGGGAAACTATGGCTACACCTTC. The rearrangement joins TRBV4-3 to TRBJ1-2; D may be TRBD1 (6 bases). Trimming shortened V by 4 bases and J by 2 bases, and 14 bases separated the two germline ends. Germline V CDR1 and CDR2: LGHNA, YSLEER. CDR3 length equals 15 residues.

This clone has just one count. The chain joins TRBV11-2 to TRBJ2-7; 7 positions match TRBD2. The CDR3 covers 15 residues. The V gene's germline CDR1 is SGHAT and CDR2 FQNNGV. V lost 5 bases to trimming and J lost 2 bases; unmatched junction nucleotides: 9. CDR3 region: CASSPRLAGTYEQYF. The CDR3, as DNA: TGTGCCAGCAGCCCTCGACTAGCTGGTACCTACGAGCAGTACTTC.

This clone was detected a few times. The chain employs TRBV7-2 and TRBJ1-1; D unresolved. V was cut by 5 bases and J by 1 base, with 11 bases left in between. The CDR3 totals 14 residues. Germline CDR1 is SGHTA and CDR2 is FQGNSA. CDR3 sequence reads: CASSPRAGNTEAFF. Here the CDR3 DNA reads TGTGCCAGCAGCCCGAGAGCAGGGAACACTGAAGCTTTCTTT.

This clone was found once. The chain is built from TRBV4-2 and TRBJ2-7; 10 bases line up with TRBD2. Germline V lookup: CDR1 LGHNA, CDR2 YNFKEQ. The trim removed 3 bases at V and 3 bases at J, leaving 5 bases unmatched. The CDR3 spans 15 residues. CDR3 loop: CASSHPTSGYYEQYF. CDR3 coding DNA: TGTGCCAGCAGCCACCCGACTAGCGGGTACTACGAGCAGTACTTC.

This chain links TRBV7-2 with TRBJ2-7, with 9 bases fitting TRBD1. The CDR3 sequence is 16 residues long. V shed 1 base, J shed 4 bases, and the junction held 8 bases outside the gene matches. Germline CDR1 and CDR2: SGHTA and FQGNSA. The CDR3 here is CASSLGPGQGEYEQYF. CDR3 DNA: TGTGCCAGCAGCTTAGGCCCGGGACAGGGTGAATACGAGCAGTACTTC.

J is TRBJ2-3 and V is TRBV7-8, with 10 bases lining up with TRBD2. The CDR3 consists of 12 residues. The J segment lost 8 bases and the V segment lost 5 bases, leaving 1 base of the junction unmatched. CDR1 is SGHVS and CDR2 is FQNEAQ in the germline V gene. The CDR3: CASSERGGTQYF. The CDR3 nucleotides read TGTGCCAGCAGCGAGCGGGGGGGTACGCAGTATTTT.

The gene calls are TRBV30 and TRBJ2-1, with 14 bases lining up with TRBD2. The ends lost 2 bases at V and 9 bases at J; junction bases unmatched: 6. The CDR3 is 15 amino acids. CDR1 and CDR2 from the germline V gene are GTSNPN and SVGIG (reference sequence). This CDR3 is CAWSQEGLAGVEQFF. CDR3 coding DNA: TGTGCCTGGAGTCAGGAGGGACTAGCGGGGGTTGAGCAGTTCTTC.

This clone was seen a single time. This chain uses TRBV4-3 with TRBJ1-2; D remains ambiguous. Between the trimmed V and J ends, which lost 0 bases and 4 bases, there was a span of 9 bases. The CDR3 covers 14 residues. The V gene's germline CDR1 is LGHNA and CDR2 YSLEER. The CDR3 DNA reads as TGCGCCAGCAGCCAAGATAAGGGAGCCTATGGCTACACCTTC. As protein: CASSQDKGAYGYTF.